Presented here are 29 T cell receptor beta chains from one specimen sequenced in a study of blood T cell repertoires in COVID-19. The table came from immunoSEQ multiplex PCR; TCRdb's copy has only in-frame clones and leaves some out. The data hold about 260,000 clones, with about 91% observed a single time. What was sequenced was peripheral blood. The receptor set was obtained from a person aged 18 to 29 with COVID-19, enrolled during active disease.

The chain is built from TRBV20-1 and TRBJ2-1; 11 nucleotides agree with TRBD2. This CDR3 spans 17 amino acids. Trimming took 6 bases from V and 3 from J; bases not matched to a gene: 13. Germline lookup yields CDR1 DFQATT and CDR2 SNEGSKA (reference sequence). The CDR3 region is CSASVGKGLAGYNEQFF. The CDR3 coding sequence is TGCAGTGCCAGTGTAGGCAAAGGACTAGCGGGCTACAATGAGCAGTTCTTC.

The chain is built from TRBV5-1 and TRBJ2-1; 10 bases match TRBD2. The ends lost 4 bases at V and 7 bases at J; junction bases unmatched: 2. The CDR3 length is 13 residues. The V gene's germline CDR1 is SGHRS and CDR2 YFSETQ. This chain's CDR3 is CASSASGSNEQFF. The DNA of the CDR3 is TGCGCCAGCAGCGCTAGCGGGAGTAATGAGCAGTTCTTC.

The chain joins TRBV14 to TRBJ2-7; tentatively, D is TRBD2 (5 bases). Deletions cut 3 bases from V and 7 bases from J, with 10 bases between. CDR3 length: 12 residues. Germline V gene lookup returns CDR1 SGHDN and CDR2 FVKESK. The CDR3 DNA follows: TGTGCCAGCAGCCAGAGCTCGGGAGAGCAGTACTTC. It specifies CASSQSSGEQYF.

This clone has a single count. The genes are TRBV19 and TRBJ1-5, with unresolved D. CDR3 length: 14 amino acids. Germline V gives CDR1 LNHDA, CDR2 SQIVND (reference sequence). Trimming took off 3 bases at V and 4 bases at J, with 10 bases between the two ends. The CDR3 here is CASSIDGVNQPQHF. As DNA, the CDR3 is TGTGCCAGTAGTATCGATGGAGTGAATCAGCCCCAGCATTTT.

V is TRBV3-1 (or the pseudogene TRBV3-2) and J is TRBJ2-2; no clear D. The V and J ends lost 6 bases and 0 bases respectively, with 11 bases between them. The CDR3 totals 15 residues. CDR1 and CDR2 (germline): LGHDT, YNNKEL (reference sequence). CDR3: CASSPQLANTGELFF. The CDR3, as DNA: TGTGCCAGCAGTCCCCAGCTAGCGAACACCGGGGAGCTGTTTTTT.

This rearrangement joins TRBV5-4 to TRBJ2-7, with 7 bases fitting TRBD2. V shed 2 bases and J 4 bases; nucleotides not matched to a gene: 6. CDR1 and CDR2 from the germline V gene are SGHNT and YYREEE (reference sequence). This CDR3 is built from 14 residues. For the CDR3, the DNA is TGTGCCAGCAGCTTTGGGGGGACTATATACGAGCAGTACTTC. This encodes CASSFGGTIYEQYF.

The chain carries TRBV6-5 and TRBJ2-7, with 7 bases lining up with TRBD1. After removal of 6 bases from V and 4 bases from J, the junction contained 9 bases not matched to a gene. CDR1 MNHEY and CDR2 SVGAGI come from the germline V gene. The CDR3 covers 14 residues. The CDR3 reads CASSPRGRGYEQYF. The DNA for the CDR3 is TGTGCCAGCAGCCCCAGAGGCAGGGGGTACGAGCAGTACTTC.

This chain's CDR3 is CASSPPGLAGGENNEQFF. CDR3 DNA sequence: TGTGCCAGCTCACCACCGGGACTAGCGGGAGGGGAAAACAATGAGCAGTTCTTC. V is TRBV18 and J is TRBJ2-1, with 16 bases matching TRBD2. Germline V gene lookup returns CDR1 KGHSH and CDR2 LQKENI. J was trimmed by 5 bases and V by 0 bases; bases with no gene match: 4. There are 18 residues in the CDR3.

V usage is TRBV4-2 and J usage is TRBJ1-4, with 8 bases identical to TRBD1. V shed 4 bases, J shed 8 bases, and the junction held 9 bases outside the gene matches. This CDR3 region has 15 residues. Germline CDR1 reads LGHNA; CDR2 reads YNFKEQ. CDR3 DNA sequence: TGTGCCAGCAGCCCCGGGACAGGTTTAGAGGAAAAACTGTTTTTT. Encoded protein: CASSPGTGLEEKLFF.

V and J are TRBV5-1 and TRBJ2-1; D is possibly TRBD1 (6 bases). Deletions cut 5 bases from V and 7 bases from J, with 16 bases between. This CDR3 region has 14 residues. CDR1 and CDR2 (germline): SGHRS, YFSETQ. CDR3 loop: CASRWGSGVNEQFF. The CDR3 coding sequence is TGCGCCAGCAGATGGGGGTCAGGGGTAAATGAGCAGTTCTTC.

The CDR3 coding sequence is TGTGCCAGCAGTTCGCGCCGTGGGACAGTCACAGATACGCAGTATTTT. Its protein product is CASSSRRGTVTDTQYF. This rearrangement joins TRBV28 to TRBJ2-3; 7 bases line up with TRBD1. The CDR3 runs to 16 residues. V gave up 4 bases and J gave up 2 bases; unmatched junction bases: 9. CDR1 is MDHEN, CDR2 SYDVKM, per germline.

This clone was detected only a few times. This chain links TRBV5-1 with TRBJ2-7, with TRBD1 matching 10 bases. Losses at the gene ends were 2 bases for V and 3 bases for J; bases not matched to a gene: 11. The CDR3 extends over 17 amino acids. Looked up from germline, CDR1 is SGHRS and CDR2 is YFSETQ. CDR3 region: CASSLTVSGQGGYEQYF. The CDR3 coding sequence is TGCGCCAGCAGCTTAACGGTATCCGGACAGGGGGGCTACGAGCAGTACTTC. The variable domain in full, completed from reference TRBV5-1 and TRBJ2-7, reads KAGVTQTPRYLIKTRGQQVTLSCSPISGHRSVSWYQQTPGQGLQFLFEYFSETQRNKGNFPGRFSGRQFSNSRSEMNVSTLELGDSALYLCASSLTVSGQGGYEQYFGPGTRLTVT.

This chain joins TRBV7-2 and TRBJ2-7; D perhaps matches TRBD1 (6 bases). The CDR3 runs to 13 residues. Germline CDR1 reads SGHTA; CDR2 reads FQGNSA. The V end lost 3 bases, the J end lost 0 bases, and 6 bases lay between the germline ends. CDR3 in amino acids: CASSLDSSYEQYF. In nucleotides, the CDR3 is TGTGCCAGCAGCTTGGACAGCTCCTACGAGCAGTACTTC.

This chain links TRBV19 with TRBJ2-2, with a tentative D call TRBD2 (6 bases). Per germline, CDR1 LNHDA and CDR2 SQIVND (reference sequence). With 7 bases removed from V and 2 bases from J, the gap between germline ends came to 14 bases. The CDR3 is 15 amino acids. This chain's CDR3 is CASNLGGTNTGELFF. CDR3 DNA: TGTGCCAGTAACCTAGGTGGGACTAACACCGGGGAGCTGTTTTTT.

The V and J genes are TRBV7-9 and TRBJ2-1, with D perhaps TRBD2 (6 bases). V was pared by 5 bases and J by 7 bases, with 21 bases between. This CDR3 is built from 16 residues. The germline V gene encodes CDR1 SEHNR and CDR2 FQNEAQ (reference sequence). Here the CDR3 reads CASSPEGPGVINEQFF. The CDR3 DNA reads TGTGCCAGCAGCCCGGAGGGGCCGGGAGTAATTAATGAGCAGTTCTTC.

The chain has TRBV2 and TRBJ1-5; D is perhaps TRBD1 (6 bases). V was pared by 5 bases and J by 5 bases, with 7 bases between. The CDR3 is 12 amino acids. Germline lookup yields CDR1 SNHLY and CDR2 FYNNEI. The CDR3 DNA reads TGTGCCAGCAGTCAGGGGTATCAGCCCCAGCATTTT. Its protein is CASSQGYQPQHF.

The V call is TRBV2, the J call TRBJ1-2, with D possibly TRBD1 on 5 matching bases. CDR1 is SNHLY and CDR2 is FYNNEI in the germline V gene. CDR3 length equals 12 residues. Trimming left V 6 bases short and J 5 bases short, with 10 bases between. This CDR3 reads CASRDSGYGYTF. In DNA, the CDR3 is TGTGCCAGCAGGGATTCAGGGTATGGCTACACCTTC.

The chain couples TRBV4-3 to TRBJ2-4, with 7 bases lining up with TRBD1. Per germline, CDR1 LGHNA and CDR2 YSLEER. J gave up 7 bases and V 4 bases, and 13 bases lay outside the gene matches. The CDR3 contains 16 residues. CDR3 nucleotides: TGCGCCAGCAGCCCTCAATCAAGGACAGGCATCAACATTCAGTACTTC. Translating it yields CASSPQSRTGINIQYF.

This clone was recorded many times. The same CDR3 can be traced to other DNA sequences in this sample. The DNA of the CDR3 is TGTGCCAGCAGTGAACTAGCGGGAGGCCAAGAGACCCAGTACTTC. Translating gives CASSELAGGQETQYF. The J gene is TRBJ2-5, the V gene TRBV6-1; 11 nucleotides match TRBD2. CDR3 length equals 15 residues. Germline CDR1 reads MNHNS; CDR2 reads SASEGT. Trimming removed 2 bases from V and 1 base from J; junction bases left unmatched: 0.

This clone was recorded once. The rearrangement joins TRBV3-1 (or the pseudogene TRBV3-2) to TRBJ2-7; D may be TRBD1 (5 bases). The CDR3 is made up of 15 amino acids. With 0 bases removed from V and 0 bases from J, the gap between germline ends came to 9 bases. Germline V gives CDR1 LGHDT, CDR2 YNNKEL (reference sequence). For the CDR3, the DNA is TGTGCCAGCAGCCAAGAAGCAGGGCTCTCCTACGAGCAGTACTTC. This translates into CASSQEAGLSYEQYF.

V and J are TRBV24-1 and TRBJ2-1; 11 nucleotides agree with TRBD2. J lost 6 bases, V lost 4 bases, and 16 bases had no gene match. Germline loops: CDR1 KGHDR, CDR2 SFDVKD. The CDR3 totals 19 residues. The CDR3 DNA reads TGTGCCACCAGTGACATGACTAGCGGGATTGGAGGCCCAGTCAATGAGCAGTTCTTC. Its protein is CATSDMTSGIGGPVNEQFF.

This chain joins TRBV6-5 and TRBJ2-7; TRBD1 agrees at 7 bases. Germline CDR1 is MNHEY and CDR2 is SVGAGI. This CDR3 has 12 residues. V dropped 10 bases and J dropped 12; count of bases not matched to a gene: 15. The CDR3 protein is CATQNRGWGWYF. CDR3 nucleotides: TGTGCCACCCAGAACAGGGGATGGGGTTGGTACTTC.

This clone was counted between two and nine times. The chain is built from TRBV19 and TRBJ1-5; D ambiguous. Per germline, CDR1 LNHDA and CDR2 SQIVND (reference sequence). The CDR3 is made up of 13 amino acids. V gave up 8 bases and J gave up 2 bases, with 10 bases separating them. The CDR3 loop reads CASQETGNQPQHF. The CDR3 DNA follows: TGTGCCAGTCAAGAGACTGGCAATCAGCCCCAGCATTTT.

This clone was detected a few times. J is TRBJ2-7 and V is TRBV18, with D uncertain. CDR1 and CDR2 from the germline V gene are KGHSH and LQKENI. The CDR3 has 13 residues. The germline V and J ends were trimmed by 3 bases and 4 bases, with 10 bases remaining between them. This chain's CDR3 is CASSPDTFYEQYF. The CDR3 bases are TGTGCCAGCTCACCTGACACTTTTTACGAGCAGTACTTC.

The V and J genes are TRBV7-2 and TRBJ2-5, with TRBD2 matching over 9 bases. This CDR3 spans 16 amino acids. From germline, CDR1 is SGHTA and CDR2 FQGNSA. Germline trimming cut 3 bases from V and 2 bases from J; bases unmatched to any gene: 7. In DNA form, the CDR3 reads TGTGCCAGCAGCTTGGATGTAGCGGGAGCACAAGAGACCCAGTACTTC. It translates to CASSLDVAGAQETQYF.

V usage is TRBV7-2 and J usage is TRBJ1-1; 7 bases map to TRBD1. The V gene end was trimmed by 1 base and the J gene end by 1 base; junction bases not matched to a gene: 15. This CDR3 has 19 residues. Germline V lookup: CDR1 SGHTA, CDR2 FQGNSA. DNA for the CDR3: TGTGCCAGCAGCTTAGTGGTGTCAGGGGGAGGTTTAAGGAACACTGAAGCTTTCTTT. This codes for CASSLVVSGGGLRNTEAFF.

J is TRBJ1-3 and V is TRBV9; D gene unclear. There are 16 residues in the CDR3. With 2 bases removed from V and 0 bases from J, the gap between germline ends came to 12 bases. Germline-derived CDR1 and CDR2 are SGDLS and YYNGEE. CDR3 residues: CASSVAPHFSGNTIYF. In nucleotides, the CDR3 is TGTGCCAGCAGCGTTGCTCCCCACTTCTCTGGAAACACCATATATTTT.

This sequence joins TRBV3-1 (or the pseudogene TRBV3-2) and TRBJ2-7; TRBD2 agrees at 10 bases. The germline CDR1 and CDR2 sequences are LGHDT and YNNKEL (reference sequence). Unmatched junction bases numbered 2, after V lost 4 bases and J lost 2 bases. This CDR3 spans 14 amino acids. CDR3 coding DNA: TGTGCCAGCAGCCGGACTAGCGGCGCCTACGAGCAGTACTTC. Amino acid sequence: CASSRTSGAYEQYF.

The DNA for the CDR3 is TGTGCCAGCAGTGAGGGGGATGGGGGGGCCTACGAGCAGTACTTC. Its protein product is CASSEGDGGAYEQYF. The V call is TRBV2, the J call TRBJ2-7, with 7 bases that match TRBD2. CDR3 length equals 15 residues. Germline V gene sequence: CDR1 SNHLY, CDR2 FYNNEI. With 3 bases clipped from V and 2 bases from J, the junction kept 7 bases outside the gene matches.